This is a list of T cell receptor beta chains from one sample in a study of blood T cell repertoires in COVID-19. Profiled with immunoSEQ multiplex PCR; TCRdb holds only in-frame clones, not every one. The top ten hold 3.9% of the sample, which has approximately 300,000 clones, 85% to 95% seen once. The source material was PBMCs or T cells enriched from blood (not recorded which). These TCRs come from a woman aged 25 to 39 who had been exposed to COVID-19. Both conserved end residues are trimmed from each CDR3. Clone sizes are given selectively: once, few, many, or a class where the clone is expanded.

cdr3_aa | j_call | clone_size | v_call
ASSLVGAGNQPQH | TRBJ1-5 | - | TRBV5-1
ASREGGDTQY | TRBJ2-3 | - | TRBV6-5
ASSLDPRGTYDGYT | TRBJ1-2 | few | TRBV28
ATSDPGHGTEAF | TRBJ1-1 | - | TRBV24-1
ASSDLAFWDRAYNSPLH | TRBJ1-6 | - | TRBV6-1
TSSDIAGGPNEQF | TRBJ2-1 | - | TRBV1
ASSLAPTGELF | TRBJ2-2 | - | TRBV7-7
ATSVGDSGYT | TRBJ1-2 | - | TRBV24-1
ASHRGGEQF | TRBJ2-1 | - | TRBV27
ASSLRTGGVGYT | TRBJ1-2 | few | TRBV7-8
ASSQARGYT | TRBJ1-2 | once | TRBV3-1/TRBV3-2
ASSARGGPGNTIY | TRBJ1-3 | - | TRBV7-9
ATTGDRAYEQY | TRBJ2-7 | - | TRBV24-1
SASWTGGNGYT | TRBJ1-2 | - | TRBV29-1
ASSQRGSSYNSPLH | TRBJ1-6 | - | TRBV18
ASGPDFNQPQH | TRBJ1-5 | - | TRBV19
ASSAYLPGLWPGELF | TRBJ2-2 | - | TRBV5-5
ASSQGTRGNIQY | TRBJ2-4 | - | TRBV18
ASSREINSPLH | TRBJ1-6 | - | TRBV7-2
ASSLTGVETQY | TRBJ2-5 | - | TRBV5-1
ASRARGIRETQY | TRBJ2-5 | - | TRBV3-1/TRBV3-2
ASSQGFDNVGNEQF | TRBJ2-1 | - | TRBV4-3
ASGSIGGLGTQY | TRBJ2-3 | - | TRBV12-5
ASSIQENTEAF | TRBJ1-1 | once | TRBV19
ASSRGLRTNEKLF | TRBJ1-4 | once | TRBV11-2
ASSSMVKTGGNTEAF | TRBJ1-1 | once | TRBV7-2
ASSYSITAGGYEQY | TRBJ2-7 | - | TRBV6-5
ASSSSGTDTQY | TRBJ2-3 | - | TRBV7-2
ASSLGSGWGQPQH | TRBJ1-5 | - | TRBV7-2